The T cell receptor beta chain under discussion was sequenced for a study of T-cell reconstitution after alpha-beta-depleted transplantation in children. Study results and limitations: Surviving thymic progenitors and recipient T cells were the source of high TCRbeta diversity at day 60 in some patients. Newly made T cells mostly supplied T-cell counts and diversity one year after transplant. In patients about two months after transplant, alpha-beta T cells reportedly arose from several hundred expanded graft clones.

At least ten counts were recorded for this clonotype. Its matching antigen is unknown. Unique molecular identifiers were incorporated during preparation of the TCRbeta library. TCRdb reprocessed the PCR reads via MiXCR and lists one record per CDR3 protein. The repertoire holds tens of thousands of distinct CDR3 sequences, with 5% to 7% as singletons. Trimming removed 2 bases at V and 0 bases at J, with 3 bases between. This CDR3 contains 13 residues. The germline V gene has CDR1 SGHRS and CDR2 YFSETQ. The material was peripheral blood, obtained 60 days after TCRalphabeta/CD19-depleted stem cell transplant. The V gene is TRBV5-1, the J gene TRBJ1-5, with D uncertain. The receptor was derived from a child in the first two years of life who had a stem cell transplant for acute myeloid leukemia, so the T cells may come from the graft donor. In DNA form, the CDR3 reads TGCGCCAGCAGCTTATATAGCAATCAGCCCCAGCATTTT. Encoded protein: CASSLYSNQPQHF. Full variable domain (rest looked up from reference TRBV5-1 and TRBJ1-5): KAGVTQTPRYLIKTRGQQVTLSCSPISGHRSVSWYQQTPGQGLQFLFEYFSETQRNKGNFPGRFSGRQFSNSRSEMNVSTLELGDSALYLCASSLYSNQPQHFGDGTRLSIL.